This is a list of T cell receptor beta chains from one sample in a study of T cells after yellow fever vaccination. In TCRdb, the 5' RACE reads were re-called with MiXCR into one record per CDR3 protein. The table has 300,000 or so distinct CDR3 sequences, over 10% seen once. The sequenced sample was CD4+ T cells sorted from PBMCs, obtained 45 days after the yellow fever booster vaccination. The receptor source for this set is a man in his thirties or forties who received the YFV17D yellow fever vaccine. CDR3s include the opening cysteine and the closing phenylalanine or tryptophan. The D gene is left open where the match is weak. Size is stated for part of the rows, as once, few or many counts, or as a class when the clone is expanded.

clone size: .; V gene: TRBV14; D gene: .; J gene: TRBJ2-1; CDR3 DNA: TGTGCCAGCAGCTCCAGTAAGGCCAGCTCCTACAATGAGCAGTTCTTC; CDR3 protein: CASSSSKASSYNEQFF
clone size: .; V gene: TRBV6-1; D gene: TRBD2; J gene: TRBJ2-7; CDR3 DNA: TGTGCCAGCAGCCCGGGACTAGCGCTTTCCTACGAGCAGTACTTC; CDR3 protein: CASSPGLALSYEQYF
clone size: many; V gene: TRBV12-3/TRBV12-4; D gene: TRBD2; J gene: TRBJ2-7; CDR3 DNA: TGTGCCAGCAGTTTTAGCGGGAGTTCCTACGAGCAGTACTTC; CDR3 protein: CASSFSGSSYEQYF
clone size: .; V gene: TRBV6-1; D gene: .; J gene: TRBJ2-2; CDR3 DNA: TGTGCCAGCAGCACCCGCCCGGGGTCACAAAACACCGGGGAGCTGTTTTTT; CDR3 protein: CASSTRPGSQNTGELFF
clone size: .; V gene: TRBV20-1; D gene: TRBD1; J gene: TRBJ1-5; CDR3 DNA: TGCAGTGCTAGTAAGGGGGCTCAGCCCCAGCATTTT; CDR3 protein: CSASKGAQPQHF
clone size: many; V gene: TRBV20-1; D gene: TRBD2; J gene: TRBJ2-1; CDR3 DNA: TGCAGTGCTAGACAAACTAGCGGGAGAGAGAGCTCCTACAATGAGCAGTTCTTC; CDR3 protein: CSARQTSGRESSYNEQFF
clone size: .; V gene: TRBV6-1; D gene: .; J gene: TRBJ2-2; CDR3 DNA: TGTGCCAGCTTTGCAGGGGTAGGCCGGGAGCTGTTTTTT; CDR3 protein: CASFAGVGRELFF
clone size: few; V gene: TRBV12-3/TRBV12-4; D gene: TRBD1; J gene: TRBJ1-2; CDR3 DNA: TGTGCCAGCAGTTTAACAGGGGATTACTATGGCTACACCTTC; CDR3 protein: CASSLTGDYYGYTF
clone size: few; V gene: TRBV4-2; D gene: .; J gene: TRBJ1-5; CDR3 DNA: TGTGCCAGCAGCCCCTCGAGGGATCAGCCCCAGCATTTT; CDR3 protein: CASSPSRDQPQHF
clone size: .; V gene: TRBV10-3; D gene: .; J gene: TRBJ2-1; CDR3 DNA: TGTGCCATCTCGGACTGGGATCGTGAGCAGTTCTTC; CDR3 protein: CAISDWDREQFF